This is a list of T cell receptor beta chains from one sample in a study of tumor-infiltrating lymphocytes in primary liver carcinoma. TCRdb redid the calling of the multiplex PCR reads with MiXCR, one entry per CDR3 protein. The repertoire includes about 33,000 distinct CDR3 sequences, about 79% of them detected once, and roughly a third sits in the top ten. The sequencing sample was made of liver tumor tissue from sampling region 5. All receptors derive from a man in his forties with primary liver carcinoma and hepatitis B virus infection. Both conserved end residues are part of each CDR3. A D gene is named only where the DNA matches it firmly. Not every row has a clone size; where given, it reads once, few, many or a size class.

J gene | D gene | clone size | V gene | CDR3 protein | CDR3 DNA
TRBJ2-1 | . | . | TRBV30 | CAWSVRLRDEQLF | TGTGCCTGGAGTGTACGTCTCCGGGATGAGCAGCTCTTC
TRBJ2-7 | TRBD1 | few | TRBV6-5 | CTSPSGTGYNEQYF | TGTACCAGCCCCTCTGGGACAGGGTATAACGAGCAGTATTTC
TRBJ2-2 | . | . | TRBV6-2/TRBV6-3 | CATKQGGNIGELFF | TGTGCCACCAAACAGGGAGGAAACATCGGGGAGCTCTTTTTT
TRBJ1-1 | TRBD1 | . | TRBV28 | CASGSGQGSTEAFF | TGTGCCAGCGGCTCTGGACAGGGATCCACTGAAGCTTTCTTT
TRBJ2-7 | TRBD1 | medium-sized | TRBV11-2 | CASSAPDRASYEQYF | TGTGCCAGCAGCGCACCTGACAGGGCGTCCTACGAGCAGTACTTC
TRBJ2-6 | . | . | TRBV4-1 | CASSRGILELPGANVLTF | TGCGCCAGTAGTCGAGGGATCCTCGAACTGCCTGGGGCCAACGTCCTTACTTTC
TRBJ1-1 | . | . | TRBV4-2 | CAGSQDLLNTEAFF | TGTGCCGGCAGCCAAGATCTACTGAACACTGAGGCTTTCTTT
TRBJ2-7 | . | . | TRBV6-1 | CASSETGWWQGPCEQYF | TGTGCCAGCAGTGAAACCGGCTGGTGGCAGGGTCCCTGCGAGCAGTACTTC
TRBJ2-1 | . | once | TRBV29-1 | CSVPPGGDEQFF | TGCAGCGTCCCCCCAGGGGGGGATGAGCAGTTCTTC
TRBJ2-7 | TRBD1 | . | TRBV12-3/TRBV12-4 | CASSMGTGGSYVQYF | TGTGCTAGCAGTATGGGGACAGGGGGGTCATACGTGCAGTATTTC
TRBJ2-5 | TRBD2 | . | TRBV4-2 | CASNQGLAGTQETHYF | TGTGCCAGTAACCAGGGACTAGCGGGGACCCAAGAGACCCATTACTTC
TRBJ2-7 | . | . | TRBV6-2/TRBV6-3 | CASSYHLNRAYEQYF | TGTGCCAGCAGTTATCATCTAAACAGGGCGTACGAGCAGTACTTC
TRBJ2-3 | TRBD2 | . | TRBV11-1 | CASNPGLAGADTQYF | TGTGCCAGCAACCCAGGACTAGCGGGAGCTGATACGCAGTATTTT
TRBJ2-7 | TRBD1 | . | TRBV5-1 | CASSYLRGQVVEEQYF | TGCGCCAGCAGCTACCTCAGGGGACAGGTTGTAGAAGAGCAGTACTTC
TRBJ2-5 | . | . | TRBV6-5 | CGSRGAPLETQYF | TGTGGCAGCAGGGGGGCCCCCCTGGAGACCCAGTATTTC
TRBJ2-7 | TRBD1 | . | TRBV4-2 | CASSQDSGQGGDEQYF | TGTGCCAGCAGCCAAGATTCTGGACAGGGGGGGGACGAGCAGTACTTC
TRBJ2-7 | TRBD2 | . | TRBV7-9 | CANRGGTSGNQRPYEQYF | TGTGCCAACCGCGGCGGGACTAGCGGGAACCAGCGTCCCTACGAGCAGTACTTC
TRBJ2-1 | . | . | TRBV11-2 | CASILSSLGHEQFF | TGTGCCAGCATCTTGTCTAGCTTGGGGCATGAGCAGTTCTTC
TRBJ2-7 | . | . | TRBV12-3/TRBV12-4 | CASSLQGYEKYF | TGTGCCAGCAGTTTACAGGGTTACGAGAAGTACTTC
TRBJ1-1 | TRBD1 | . | TRBV6-6 | CASCSQTGQGGEAFF | TGTGCCAGCTGCTCACAGACGGGCCAGGGGGGTGAAGCTTTCTTT
TRBJ1-5 | TRBD1 | many | TRBV18 | CASSPSTGNDQPQHF | TGTGCCAGCTCACCGTCGACAGGGAACGATCAGCCCCAGCATTTT
TRBJ1-2 | TRBD1 | . | TRBV6-6 | CASSYSGQGDYGYAF | TGTGCCAGCAGCTACTCGGGACAGGGAGACTATGGCTACGCCTTC
TRBJ2-7 | TRBD2 | . | TRBV12-3/TRBV12-4 | CASSSRTSAGYEQYF | TGCGCCAGCAGTTCCAGGACTAGCGCTGGTTACGAGCAGTACTTC
TRBJ2-1 | TRBD2 | . | TRBV10-3 | CAITKRSGLAGGFPHEQFF | TGTGCCATCACCAAACGATCGGGACTAGCGGGAGGGTTCCCCCACGAGCAGTTCTTC
TRBJ1-6 | TRBD1 | many | TRBV5-1 | CASRAGQNVTPLHF | TGCGCCAGCAGGGCGGGACAGAATGTAACACCCCTCCACTTT
TRBJ2-1 | . | . | TRBV6-6 | CASSPWTLSSYNEQSF | TGTGCCAGCAGTCCTTGGACTTTGAGCTCCTACAATGAGCAGTCCTTC
TRBJ2-3 | . | once | TRBV4-1 | CASSLAGIVDTQYF | TGCGCCAGCAGCCTGGCCGGGATTGTAGATACGCAGTATTTT
TRBJ1-1 | TRBD1 | . | TRBV4-2 | CASSQYGQGFWTEAFF | TGTGCCAGCAGCCAGTACGGACAGGGTTTTTGGACTGAAGCTTTCTTT
TRBJ2-2 | TRBD1 | . | TRBV30 | CARRQGETTGELFF | TGTGCCCGGAGACAGGGGGAGACAACCGGGGAGCTGTTTTTT
TRBJ2-2 | TRBD2 | . | TRBV11-2 | CAINSSGSAPGELFF | TGTGCCATCAACTCTAGCGGGAGTGCCCCTGGGGAGCTGTTTTTT
TRBJ1-6 | TRBD1 | . | TRBV10-3 | CTISPGQRNNSPLHF | TGTACCATCAGTCCGGGACAGCGAAATAATTCACCCCTCCATTTT
TRBJ2-7 | . | . | TRBV10-3 | CSISPGSGAYEQYF | TGTAGCATCAGTCCCGGCTCGGGGGCCTACGAGCAGTACTTC
TRBJ2-3 | . | . | TRBV10-3 | CAIRHNSGASTDTRYF | TGTGCCATCAGGCACAATAGTGGGGCTAGCACAGATACGCGGTATTTT